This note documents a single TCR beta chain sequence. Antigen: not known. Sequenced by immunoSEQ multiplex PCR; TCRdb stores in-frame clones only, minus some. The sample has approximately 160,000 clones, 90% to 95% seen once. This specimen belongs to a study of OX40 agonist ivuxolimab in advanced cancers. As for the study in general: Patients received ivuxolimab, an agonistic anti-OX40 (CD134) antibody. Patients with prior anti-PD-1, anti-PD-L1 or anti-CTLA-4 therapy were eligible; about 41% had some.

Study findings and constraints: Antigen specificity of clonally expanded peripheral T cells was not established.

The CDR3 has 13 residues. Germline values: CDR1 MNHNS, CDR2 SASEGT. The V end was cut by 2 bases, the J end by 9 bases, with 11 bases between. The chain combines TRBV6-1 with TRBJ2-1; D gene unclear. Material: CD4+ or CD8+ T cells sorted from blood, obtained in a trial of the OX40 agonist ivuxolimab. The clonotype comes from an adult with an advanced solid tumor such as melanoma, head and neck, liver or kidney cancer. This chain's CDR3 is CASSESRWGEQFF. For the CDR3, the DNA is TGTGCCAGCAGTGAAAGTCGGTGGGGTGAGCAGTTCTTC.